This T cell receptor (beta chain) is from a study of a mutant IDH1 vaccine in newly diagnosed glioma. At the level of the study: Treatment recipients were roughly 62% male and around 40% female, and their mean age was around 40 years. Former treatment meant radiotherapy, temozolomide, or both; the majority had gotten both. Study-level results: Vaccine-induced responses were seen in approximately 93% of patients, spanning several MHC alleles.

Profiled with immunoSEQ multiplex PCR; TCRdb holds only in-frame clones, not every one. Of roughly 86,000 clones in the sample, about four fifths are singletons; the top ten hold 7% to 9%. As to time point: baseline, week 1 (first vaccination visit). Treatment given: pre-vaccination baseline after standard-of-care therapy. To note about this clone: The antigen is unknown.

V was cut by 3 bases and J by 3 bases, with 18 bases left in between. CDR3 length equals 16 residues. Germline V gene data show CDR1 as SGHAT and CDR2 as FQNNGV. Sequencing used PBMCs, obtained from a glioma patient treated with radiotherapy, temozolomide or both. This TCR came from a man aged 35 to 55 with glioma. J is TRBJ2-7 and V is TRBV11-2, with D tentatively TRBD1 (6 bases). The CDR3 loop is CASSFNQGSPIYEQYF. In DNA, the CDR3 is TGTGCCAGCAGCTTTAACCAGGGGTCCCCTATCTACGAGCAGTACTTC. Drawing the rest from reference TRBV11-2 and TRBJ2-7, the complete variable domain is EAGVAQSPRYKIIEKRQSVAFWCNPISGHATLYWYQQILGQGPKLLIQFQNNGVVDDSQLPKDRFSAERLKGVDSTLKIQPAKLEDSAVYLCASSFNQGSPIYEQYFGPGTRLTVT.